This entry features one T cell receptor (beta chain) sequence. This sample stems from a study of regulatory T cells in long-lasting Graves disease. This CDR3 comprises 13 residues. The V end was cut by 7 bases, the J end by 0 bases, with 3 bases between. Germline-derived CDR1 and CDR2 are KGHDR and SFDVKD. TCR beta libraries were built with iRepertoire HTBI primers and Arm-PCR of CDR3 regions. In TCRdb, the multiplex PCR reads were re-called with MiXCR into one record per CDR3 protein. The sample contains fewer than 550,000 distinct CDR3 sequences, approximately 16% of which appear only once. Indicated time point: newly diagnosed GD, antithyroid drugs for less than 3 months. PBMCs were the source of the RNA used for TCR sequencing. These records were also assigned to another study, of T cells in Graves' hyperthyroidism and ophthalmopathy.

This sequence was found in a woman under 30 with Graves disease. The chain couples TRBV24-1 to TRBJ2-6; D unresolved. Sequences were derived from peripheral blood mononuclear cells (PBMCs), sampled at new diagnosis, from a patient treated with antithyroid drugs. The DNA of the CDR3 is TGTGCCACCAGGGACTCTGGGGCCAACGTCCTGACTTTC. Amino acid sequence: CATRDSGANVLTF.